This TCR beta chain is drawn from a study of blood T cells in healthy people across ages. A J-beta primer mix and a sample-barcoded 5' primer were used in a second PCR of roughly 7 to 12 cycles. Via MiXCR, TCRdb re-called the 5' RACE reads, giving one row per CDR3 protein. Of approximately 800,000 distinct CDR3 sequences listed, 25% are singletons. In germline, CDR1 is MNHEY, CDR2 SVGEGT. V lost 4 bases and J lost 4; bases outside the gene matches: 4. The CDR3 has 14 amino acids. Total RNA extraction produced at least 5.5 micrograms (per sample) for the study. This clonotype was recorded a few times. These records were also assigned to another study, of T cells of mothers and their children. This second report adds: Mothers yielded over 8.5 million CDR3 reads, children 3 million to 3.5 million each.

The chain carries TRBV6-2 or TRBV6-3 and TRBJ2-3, with 8 bases matching TRBD2. The sequence came from a boy younger than 18 in good health. Material: blood. CDR3 nucleotides: TGTGCCAGCAGTTCCGGGGGGGCCCCAGATACGCAGTATTTT. This codes for CASSSGGAPDTQYF.